Following are 27 T cell receptor beta chains from one sample sequenced in a study of shared clonotypes between healthy human individuals. TCRdb keeps only in-frame clones here, not all; method: immunoSEQ multiplex PCR. The sample comprises over a million clones, about 84% of which are singletons, and roughly 0.65% rests with the top ten. The specimen was memory CD4+ T cells from PBMCs. Subset in this sample: CD45RA-negative fraction. These receptors originate from a man between 18 and 29 years old in good health. Some clones in this sample may be carry-over from other donors' samples.

As for this clone: The same CDR3 also results from other DNA sequences found in this sample. The V call is TRBV4-2, the J call TRBJ1-1; D uncertain. V lost 3 bases and J lost 1, with 9 bases in between. The germline CDR1 and CDR2 sequences are LGHNA and YNFKEQ. CDR3 length: 14 residues. The CDR3 DNA reads TGTGCCAGCAGCCACTCTGGAGAGAACACTGAAGCTTTCTTT. Its protein product is CASSHSGENTEAFF.

This clone was counted at least ten times. One junction end disagrees with the germline gene, perhaps due to a read error. The sample carries other DNA sequences with the same CDR3. The V gene is TRBV7-9, the J gene TRBJ2-5; a weak D match, TRBD2 (5 bases). Per the germline V gene, CDR1 is SEHNR and CDR2 is FQNEAQ (reference sequence). This CDR3 has 12 amino acids. The CDR3 loop is CASSLAIETQYF. CDR3 DNA: TGCGCCAGCAGCTTAGCGATCGAGACCCAGTACTTC.

To note about this clone: This sample also contains other DNA sequences that code for the same CDR3. V gene TRBV9 combines with J gene TRBJ2-7; possible D gene TRBD1, 5 bases. The germline gives CDR1 SGDLS, CDR2 YYNGEE. The CDR3 length is 14 residues. Between the trimmed V and J ends, which lost 0 bases and 2 bases, there was a span of 9 bases. The DNA for the CDR3 is TGTGCCAGCAGCGTAGATGCAGGGACCTACGAGCAGTACTTC. It is translated as CASSVDAGTYEQYF.

The V gene is TRBV7-9, the J gene TRBJ1-1; no firm D call. Germline V gene sequence: CDR1 SEHNR, CDR2 FQNEAQ (reference sequence). There are 14 residues in the CDR3. Trimming stripped 5 bases from V and 4 bases from J, with 14 bases between. The CDR3 spells CASSLRPGGTEAFF. CDR3 nucleotides: TGTGCCAGCAGCCTCAGACCAGGAGGCACTGAAGCTTTCTTT.

The J gene is TRBJ1-2, the V gene TRBV9; D is unresolved. Germline assignment: CDR1 SGDLS and CDR2 YYNGEE. V was clipped by 4 bases and J by 4 bases, with 11 bases between them. CDR3 length: 13 residues. The CDR3 DNA sequence: TGTGCCAGCAGCCCCGGGGTTGGCTATGGCTACACCTTC. This translates into CASSPGVGYGYTF.

The V gene is TRBV6-5, the J gene TRBJ2-2, with a possible D match to TRBD2 (5 bases). V was cut by 11 bases and J by 6 bases, with 22 bases left in between. CDR3 length equals 15 residues. Germline lookup yields CDR1 MNHEY and CDR2 SVGAGI. The chain's CDR3 is CAYHLRAPPPGELFF. CDR3 coding DNA: TGTGCCTACCACCTGAGGGCGCCACCCCCCGGGGAGCTGTTTTTT.

The V call is TRBV6-1, the J call TRBJ2-7; D remains unclear. The CDR3 is made up of 12 amino acids. V lost 8 bases and J lost 0, with 8 bases in between. The V gene's germline CDR1 is MNHNS and CDR2 SASEGT. In DNA, the CDR3 is TGTGCCAGCCGCGCTAACTCCTACGAGCAGTACTTC. This gives the protein CASRANSYEQYF.

On this clone itself: The identical CDR3 is also encoded by other nucleotide sequences in the sample. This rearrangement joins TRBV27 to TRBJ1-1; 10 bases are shared with TRBD1. This CDR3 spans 15 amino acids. Trimming at V came to 4 bases and at J to 2 bases, leaving 4 bases not matched to a gene. CDR1 MNHEY and CDR2 SMNVEV come from the germline V gene (reference sequence). CDR3 residues: CASSSDRGPNTEAFF. The CDR3 region has the DNA TGTGCCAGCAGTTCCGACAGGGGGCCTAACACTGAAGCTTTCTTT.

This chain connects TRBV6-6 to TRBJ1-3; D is undetermined. The germline V gene has CDR1 MNHNY and CDR2 SVGAGI (reference sequence). The CDR3 extends over 13 amino acids. The germline V and J ends were trimmed by 6 bases and 1 base, with 7 bases remaining between them. DNA for the CDR3: TGTGCCAGCAGGTCCCCATCTGGAAACACCATATATTTT. Its protein product is CASRSPSGNTIYF.

V usage is TRBV5-3 and J usage is TRBJ2-5, with TRBD2 identical over 10 bases. TRBV5-3 counts as an open reading frame of uncertain function. The CDR3 is 16 residues long. With 4 bases clipped from V and 3 bases from J, the junction kept 9 bases outside the gene matches. The CDR3 DNA reads TGTGCCAGAAGCCCTACGGAACTAGCGGGAAAAGAGACCCAGTACTTC. As protein: CARSPTELAGKETQYF.

The V and J genes are TRBV4-1 and TRBJ2-2; D tentatively reads TRBD1 or TRBD2 (5 bases each). V was cut by 1 base and J by 8 bases, with 20 bases left in between. Germline V lookup: CDR1 MGHRA, CDR2 YSYEKL. There are 17 residues in the CDR3. This CDR3 is CASSQGGWDLTTGELFF. In DNA form, the CDR3 reads TGCGCCAGCAGCCAAGGGGGTTGGGACCTCACGACGGGGGAGCTGTTTTTT.

This clone was seen at least ten times. The J gene is TRBJ2-5, the V gene TRBV30; D is unresolved. The germline CDR1 and CDR2 sequences are GTSNPN and SVGIG (reference sequence). Trimming took 4 bases from V and 5 from J, leaving 11 bases between them. The CDR3 is made up of 12 amino acids. The CDR3 region is CAWKSPSETQYF. CDR3 nucleotide sequence: TGTGCCTGGAAAAGCCCGTCCGAGACCCAGTACTTC.

Concerning this clone itself: The sample holds other DNA sequences that translate to the same CDR3. This chain connects TRBV9 to TRBJ2-1, with D unresolved. The length of the CDR3 is 14 residues. Germline CDR1 is SGDLS and CDR2 is YYNGEE. With 0 bases removed from V and 4 bases from J, the gap between germline ends came to 8 bases. CDR3 residues: CASSVDGGYNEQFF. CDR3 coding DNA: TGTGCCAGCAGCGTAGATGGTGGGTACAATGAGCAGTTCTTC.

V is TRBV27 and J is TRBJ2-1, with 7 positions matching TRBD1. The CDR3 totals 15 residues. From germline, CDR1 is MNHEY and CDR2 SMNVEV (reference sequence). Germline trimming cut 6 bases from V and 1 base from J; bases unmatched to any gene: 6. CDR3 protein: CASRGTVNSYNEQFF. DNA for the CDR3: TGTGCCAGCAGGGGGACAGTCAATTCCTACAATGAGCAGTTCTTC.

The chain couples TRBV29-1 to TRBJ1-2; 7 positions agree with TRBD1. CDR1 and CDR2 (germline): SQVTM, ANQGSEA. The CDR3 covers 13 residues. The V and J ends lost 7 bases and 8 bases, in that order; junction bases with no gene match: 13. The CDR3 protein is CSASSTGRNGYTF. CDR3 DNA: TGCAGCGCCTCATCGACAGGGAGAAACGGCTACACCTTC.

V is TRBV4-2 and J is TRBJ2-1, with TRBD2 matching over 8 bases. The CDR3 has 16 amino acids. Germline values: CDR1 LGHNA, CDR2 YNFKEQ. With 2 bases clipped from V and 7 bases from J, the junction kept 10 bases outside the gene matches. This CDR3 is CASSQYRSGSRNEQFF. CDR3 coding DNA: TGTGCCAGCAGCCAATATCGGAGCGGGAGTAGGAATGAGCAGTTCTTC.

This CDR3 is CASRRDSYNEQFF. Here the CDR3 DNA reads TGTGCCAGCCGTCGGGACTCCTACAATGAGCAGTTCTTC. The V and J genes are TRBV6-4 and TRBJ2-1; weak D call: TRBD2 (5 bases). V lost 8 bases and J lost 0, with 8 bases in between. The CDR3 spans 13 residues. Looked up from germline, CDR1 is MRHNA and CDR2 is SNTAGT.

The table lists this clone with a count of one. J is TRBJ1-2 and V is TRBV28; 7 positions match TRBD1. The germline V gene encodes CDR1 MDHEN and CDR2 SYDVKM. The CDR3 has 11 residues. V shed 10 bases, J shed 7 bases, and the junction held 6 bases outside the gene matches. CDR3 residues: CATMTGSGYTF. The CDR3, as DNA: TGTGCCACGATGACAGGGTCTGGCTACACCTTC.

In its sample, this clone was seen once. The chain employs TRBV18 and TRBJ1-3, with 8 bases aligning to TRBD1. V gave up 2 bases and J gave up 0 bases; unmatched junction bases: 3. Germline V gene lookup returns CDR1 KGHSH and CDR2 LQKENI. The length of the CDR3 is 16 residues. The CDR3 here is CASSPWTGPSGNTIYF. The DNA for the CDR3 is TGTGCCAGCTCACCATGGACAGGGCCCTCTGGAAACACCATATATTTT.

This clone was counted only a few times. The V and J genes are TRBV5-1 and TRBJ1-2, with D possibly TRBD1 on 5 matching bases. The V end was cut by 0 bases, the J end by 0 bases, with 6 bases between. Germline V gives CDR1 SGHRS, CDR2 YFSETQ. The CDR3 length is 14 residues. The CDR3 region is CASSLGDPNYGYTF. In nucleotides, the CDR3 is TGCGCCAGCAGCTTGGGGGACCCTAACTATGGCTACACCTTC.

V gene TRBV28 combines with J gene TRBJ2-7, with TRBD2 as a possible D gene (6 bases). V shed 3 bases and J shed 5 bases, with 17 bases lying between them. CDR1 is MDHEN and CDR2 is SYDVKM in the germline V gene. The CDR3 consists of 15 residues. DNA of the CDR3: TGTGCCAGCAGTTTGGGGGGTTACGAGCGAAACGAGCAGTACTTC. Amino acid sequence: CASSLGGYERNEQYF. The complete variable domain, with remaining parts taken from reference TRBV28 and TRBJ2-7, reads DVKVTQSSRYLVKRTGEKVFLECVQDMDHENMFWYRQDPGLGLRLIYFSYDVKMKEKGDIPEGYSVSREKKERFSLILESASTNQTSMYLCASSLGGYERNEQYFGPGTRLTVT.

The rearrangement uses TRBV5-1 and TRBJ1-1, with 7 bases aligning to TRBD1. Germline CDR1 and CDR2: SGHRS and YFSETQ. With 4 bases clipped from V and 1 base from J, the junction kept 7 bases outside the gene matches. The CDR3 runs to 15 residues. The CDR3 reads CASSIRQGPNTEAFF. CDR3 in DNA: TGCGCCAGCAGCATAAGACAGGGACCGAACACTGAAGCTTTCTTT.

The rearrangement joins TRBV5-1 to TRBJ2-5; tentatively, D is TRBD1 or TRBD2 (6 bases each). Germline CDR1 SGHRS, CDR2 YFSETQ. Trimming shortened V by 5 bases and J by 2 bases, and 13 bases separated the two germline ends. The CDR3 covers 14 residues. The CDR3 bases are TGCGCCAGCAGGGAGGGGGGCGTACAAGAGACCCAGTACTTC. Encoded protein: CASREGGVQETQYF.

The genes are TRBV28 and TRBJ1-3; possibly TRBD1 for D (6 bases). The CDR3 loop spans 14 amino acids. The V gene's germline CDR1 is MDHEN and CDR2 SYDVKM. Trimming left V 6 bases short and J 1 base short, with 10 bases between. For the CDR3, the DNA is TGTGCCAGCAGAAATACAGGGTCTGGAAACACCATATATTTT. Translation gives CASRNTGSGNTIYF.

The CDR3 nucleotides read TGCAGCGTTCAAGTGGGGAATCAGCCCCAGCATTTT. Translation: CSVQVGNQPQHF. V is TRBV29-1 and J is TRBJ1-5; D call uncertain. Trimming removed 5 bases from V and 4 bases from J, with 9 bases in between. The CDR3 extends over 12 amino acids. Germline CDR1 SQVTM, CDR2 ANQGSEA.

The chain joins TRBV5-1 to TRBJ2-7, with 9 bases that match TRBD2. Germline-derived CDR1 and CDR2 are SGHRS and YFSETQ. The CDR3 loop spans 15 amino acids. The V segment lost 6 bases and the J segment 2 bases; nucleotides outside the gene matches: 9. The CDR3 DNA is TGCGCCAGCAAAACTGTGACTAGCGGTCCCTACGAGCAGTACTTC. Its protein product is CASKTVTSGPYEQYF.

The sample holds one count of this clone. One base separates it from a far larger clone, so it is likely a read error. The chain combines TRBV30 with TRBJ1-5; D uncertain. The CDR3 totals 13 residues. Germline lookup yields CDR1 GTSNPN and CDR2 SVGIG (reference sequence). CDR3 in amino acids: CAWSGGGNQLQHF. DNA for the CDR3: TGTGCCTGGAGTGGGGGAGGGAACCAGCTCCAGCATTTT.